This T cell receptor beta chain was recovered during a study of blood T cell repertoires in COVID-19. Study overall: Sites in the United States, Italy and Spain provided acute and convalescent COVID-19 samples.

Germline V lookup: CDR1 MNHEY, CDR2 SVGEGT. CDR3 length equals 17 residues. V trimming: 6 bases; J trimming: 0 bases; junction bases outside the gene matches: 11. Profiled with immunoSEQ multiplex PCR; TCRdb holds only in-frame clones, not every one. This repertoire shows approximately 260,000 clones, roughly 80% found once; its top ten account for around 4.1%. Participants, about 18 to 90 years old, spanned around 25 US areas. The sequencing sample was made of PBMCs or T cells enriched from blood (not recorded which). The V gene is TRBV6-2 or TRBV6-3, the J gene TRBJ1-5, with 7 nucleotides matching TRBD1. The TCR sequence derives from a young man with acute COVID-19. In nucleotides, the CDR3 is TGTGCCAGCAGCACCATCCGGGACAGCCATAGCAATCAGCCCCAGCATTTT. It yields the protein CASSTIRDSHSNQPQHF.